The entry below describes one TCR beta chain. This specimen belongs to a study of blood T cell repertoires in COVID-19. At the level of the study: From T cells, B-cell-depleted T cells, or PBMCs came the material, which was cDNA or gDNA.

Data came from immunoSEQ multiplex PCR; TCRdb stores just in-frame clones and leaves some out. The repertoire holds around 110,000 clones, with 70% to 90% as singletons. The CDR3 has 14 amino acids. Trimming at V came to 7 bases and at J to 1 base, leaving 9 bases not matched to a gene. Germline V gene sequence: CDR1 SQVTM, CDR2 ANQGSEA. The sample comprised peripheral blood. The receptor was derived from a man aged 30-40 years with acute or convalescent COVID-19. This chain uses TRBV29-1 with TRBJ2-7; 8 bases map to TRBD1. CDR3 protein: CSAGQGGDSYEQYF. In DNA form, the CDR3 reads TGCAGCGCTGGACAGGGAGGAGATTCCTACGAGCAGTACTTC.